What follows is one T cell receptor beta chain and its context. Its antigen is currently not known. Base qualities are not provided; no much larger clone lies one nucleotide away. The treatment or condition label on this specimen signifies: live attenuated yellow fever vaccine strain. At each blood-draw timepoint, two biological replicates of bulk PBMCs were collected. A standard Ficoll-Paque protocol was used to isolate PBMCs from peripheral blood. RNA was extracted with TriZol from bulk PBMCs, CD4 and CD8 fractions, and dextramer-positive and dextramer-negative fractions. Reading the germline V gene (reference sequence) gives CDR1 LNHDA and CDR2 SQIVND. V has 10 bases trimmed and J has 7 bases trimmed; junction bases matching no gene number 8. Counted from cysteine to phenylalanine, this CDR3 has 13 amino acids. Left in the record is the CDR3 DNA by itself, 39 bases read in frame from the first base.

The sequencer was an Illumina NovaSeq 6000. Synthesis of TCR cDNA relied on 5'RACE template switching, a step that introduced a universal primer site along with unique molecular identifiers. cDNA synthesis was primed from both the TCR alpha and TCR beta constant segments. Library amplification used two PCR steps, and the second PCR step added sample barcodes and sequencing adapters. Libraries were sequenced on Illumina HiSeq 2500 (2x100 bp) or NovaSeq (2x150 bp). The authors' pipeline ran thus. Demultiplexing of reads and collapsing into UMI consensus sequences were performed with MIGEC, and V(D)J alignment was carried out with MiXCR. Vaccine-responding clonotypes were identified with edgeR using replicate PBMC samples, with FDR below 0.01 and a log2 fold change above 5 up to day 15 being required. Each bulk clonotype was labeled CD4 or CD8 based on which sequenced repertoire, CD4 or CD8, contained the clonotype at higher abundance. TCRdb cleaned the public reads at Q25 with fastp, built clones with MiXCR and kept in-frame beta chains. Rows merge per CDR3 protein into single entries with the most common DNA and genes. TCRdb's processing, not the authors' own work, is the source of the V and J calls. The sample has fewer than 500,000 distinct CDR3 sequences on record, approximately 19% of them singletons. The ten biggest clones cover 15% to 20% of the sample.

This record belongs to a study of T cells after yellow fever vaccination (dated by TCRdb to between 2018 and 2020). In the study overall: The SMART-Seq v4 Ultra Low Input RNA kit was used to prepare libraries from fractions with low cell numbers. To follow T-cell clones before and after primary and booster YFV17D yellow fever vaccination, bulk TCR alpha and beta repertoires were sequenced over time. Bulk PBMC replicates and cell subsets were isolated from blood drawn at multiple timepoints before and after both primary and secondary immunization. Two healthy male donors made up the cohort, one aged 18 to 30 years and the other aged 30 to 40 years. Overall study outcomes, separate from this receptor: Most clones expanded after primary vaccination were re-detected after the booster (96% of CD4 and approximately 85% of CD8), suggesting broad memory maintenance. Compared with the primary T-cell response, the secondary T-cell response was weaker but faster, peaking on day 5 rather than day 15. Because the study included only a couple of donors, the extent to which the findings can be generalized is limited. Computational filtering was needed because FACS-sorted repertoires could contain abundant contaminating clonotypes from the bulk population. A small share of clonotypes occurred in both CD4 and CD8 compartments, likely arising from convergent recombination.

This TCR came from a man between 18 and 29 years old who received the YFV17D yellow fever vaccine. The rearranged segments are TRBV19 and TRBJ2-3, and TRBD1 matches 10 of the central bases. Sequences were derived from PBMCs, sampled before the yellow fever booster vaccination. The nucleotide sequence is given as TGTGCCACTTCTGGGACAGGGGATAATACGCAGTATTTT. Its protein reads: CATSGTGDNTQYF.